Listed here is a single TCR beta chain. What it binds is not known. This sample stems from a study of vaccination effects on CD4 cells after COVID-19. About the research overall: It was a median of 72 days after the second dose that post-vaccine samples were obtained.

J lost 7 bases, V lost 3 bases, and 7 bases had no gene match. CDR1 is KGHDR, CDR2 SFDVKD, per germline. The CDR3 loop spans 15 amino acids. Antigen-specific CD4+ T cells were expanded with viral peptide pools in the ViraFEST assay before sequencing. Isolating CD4+ T cells followed 9 to 11 days of culture. Either the BNT162b2 or mRNA-1273 vaccine was given to participants in two doses. No vaccinee had earlier SARS-CoV-2 infection, and nucleocapsid antibodies were negative. Data came from immunoSEQ multiplex PCR; TCRdb stores just in-frame clones and leaves some out. The table records tens of thousands of clones, around four fifths of them present only once. Study-wide findings and caveats: Common cold coronavirus cross-reactivity was shown by only 1 of 255 vaccine-induced clones in healthy vaccinees.

The chain employs TRBV24-1 and TRBJ2-2, with 7 nucleotides matching TRBD1. The sequence came from a human donor who received a COVID-19 vaccine. The sequences come from CD4+ T cells from PBMCs cultured with HCoV-229E spike peptides, collected after COVID-19 vaccination. CDR3 protein: CATSDRDSLRGELFF. DNA for the CDR3: TGTGCCACCAGTGATAGGGACAGTTTACGCGGGGAGCTGTTTTTT.